The clone carrying this T cell receptor beta chain appeared a few times. Its target is not known. The data are from a study of post-analysis software for immune sequencing data. About the study: Relapsing-remitting, secondary progressive and progressive-relapsing multiple sclerosis were all included among the disease courses. General study results and limits: Normalized Chao1 diversity was significantly lower in multiple sclerosis patients than in controls. Elevated frequency relative to controls characterized about 5 TRBV segments in patients, TRBV5-6, TRBV5-1 and TRBV20-1 among them.

Germline values: CDR1 DFQATT, CDR2 SNEGSKA (reference sequence). This CDR3 has 12 residues. The J segment lost 12 bases and the V segment lost 5 bases, leaving 11 bases of the junction unmatched. The authors incorporated unique molecular identifiers into the TCR beta cDNA libraries. The yield from about 1 to 10 million T cells was roughly 500,000 cDNA molecules in total. MiXCR was run by TCRdb on the PCR reads, yielding one entry per CDR3 protein. The sample has 350,000 to 500,000 distinct CDR3 sequences, 30% to 45% seen once. V and J are TRBV20-1 and TRBJ2-3, with TRBD2 matching over 7 bases. The sequencing input was blood. This clonotype was obtained from a girl aged 2 to 9 with multiple sclerosis. The CDR3 loop is CSAGGGAGLQYF. Written as DNA, the CDR3 is TGCAGTGCTGGGGGAGGGGCGGGACTACAGTATTTT.